A selection of T cell receptor beta chains follows, all from one sample in a study of T-cell memory formation after mild COVID-19. TCRdb used MiXCR to reprocess the 5' RACE reads, holding one entry per CDR3 protein. The data show 400,000 to 550,000 distinct CDR3 sequences, roughly 25% seen once. The sequencing sample was made of PBMCs or a T cell subset sorted from them (not recorded which). The origin of the receptors is an adult woman who had mild COVID-19 (a few samples of this study predate the infection). Cell type and time point are not known. Both conserved end residues are part of each CDR3. D genes are given only for firm matches. Rows may omit the clone size; those that give it use once, few, many or a size class.

CDR3 protein | CDR3 DNA | J gene | D gene | V gene | clone size
CSVRRGDSESPTGELFF | TGCAGCGTCCGGCGTGGGGACTCCGAATCCCCCACCGGGGAGCTGTTTTTT | TRBJ2-2 | - | TRBV29-1 | few
CASSLEGTLNTEAFF | TGCGCCAGCAGCTTGGAAGGCACCTTGAACACTGAAGCTTTCTTT | TRBJ1-1 | - | TRBV5-1 | few
CASSPRGPGQPQHF | TGTGCCAGCAGTCCCAGGGGCCCCGGGCAGCCCCAGCATTTT | TRBJ1-5 | - | TRBV12-3/TRBV12-4 | -
CASTGPSTYEQYF | TGCGCCAGCACCGGCCCATCAACCTACGAGCAGTACTTC | TRBJ2-7 | - | TRBV5-1 | few
CASSPGGIVYNEQFF | TGTGCCAGCAGCCCGGGCGGGATCGTTTACAATGAGCAGTTCTTC | TRBJ2-1 | - | TRBV3-1 | few
CASSLDSGTNEKLFF | TGTGCCAGCAGCTTGGACTCGGGGACTAATGAAAAACTGTTTTTT | TRBJ1-4 | - | TRBV7-9 | -
CASSPRTGAADTQYF | TGTGCCAGCAGCCCCCGGACAGGGGCCGCAGATACGCAGTATTTT | TRBJ2-3 | TRBD1 | TRBV7-2 | -
CASSQAGDNSYEQYF | TGTGCCAGCAGCCAAGCCGGGGACAACTCCTACGAGCAGTACTTC | TRBJ2-7 | - | TRBV4-2 | few
CASSTGGSNTIYF | TGTGCCAGCAGTACAGGGGGCTCGAACACCATATATTTT | TRBJ1-3 | TRBD1 | TRBV27 | -
CSVVYAAGQLREPDTQYF | TGCAGCGTCGTCTATGCGGCTGGACAGCTTCGGGAACCAGATACGCAGTATTTT | TRBJ2-3 | - | TRBV29-1 | -
CSARDRSGGRYNEQFF | TGCAGTGCTAGAGACCGATCGGGAGGCCGCTACAATGAGCAGTTCTTC | TRBJ2-1 | TRBD2 | TRBV20-1 | -
CASSWTSLETQYF | TGTGCCAGCAGTTGGACTTCACTGGAGACCCAGTACTTC | TRBJ2-5 | - | TRBV12-3/TRBV12-4 | few
CASSVDSGETQYF | TGTGCCAGCAGCGTGGACTCAGGAGAGACCCAGTACTTC | TRBJ2-5 | - | TRBV7-3 | -
CSHSGSLQETQYF | TGCAGCCATAGCGGGTCCCTCCAAGAGACCCAGTACTTC | TRBJ2-5 | TRBD2 | TRBV29-1 | few
CASSLEGQGAEAFF | TGCGCCAGCAGCTTGGAGGGACAGGGTGCCGAAGCTTTCTTT | TRBJ1-1 | TRBD1 | TRBV5-1 | -
CASSVGGTSFHEQYF | TGTGCCAGCAGCGTAGGTGGGACTAGCTTCCACGAGCAGTACTTC | TRBJ2-7 | TRBD2 | TRBV9 | few
CASSAPLGLSSYEQYF | TGTGCCAGTAGTGCACCTCTGGGGTTAAGCTCCTACGAGCAGTACTTC | TRBJ2-7 | - | TRBV19 | few
CASSRMWDRGNPGYQETQYF | TGTGCCAGCAGCCGTATGTGGGACAGGGGAAACCCGGGGTACCAAGAGACCCAGTACTTC | TRBJ2-5 | TRBD1 | TRBV12-3/TRBV12-4 | few
CASSPTVGSYEQYF | TGTGCCAGCAGCCCGACCGTGGGGTCCTACGAGCAGTACTTC | TRBJ2-7 | - | TRBV11-1 | -
CASSLDPGVGDTQYF | TGTGCCAGCAGCTTAGACCCAGGGGTAGGAGATACGCAGTATTTT | TRBJ2-3 | - | TRBV7-2 | -
CASSLGLAGVSSYEQYF | TGTGCCAGCAGTTTGGGACTAGCGGGAGTCTCTTCCTACGAGCAGTACTTC | TRBJ2-7 | TRBD2 | TRBV12-3/TRBV12-4 | -
CASSQTQGMNEQFF | TGTGCCAGCAGCCAAACTCAGGGTATGAATGAGCAGTTCTTC | TRBJ2-1 | - | TRBV16 | -
CSARDQGRGSYNEQFF | TGCAGTGCTAGAGATCAGGGGCGGGGCTCCTACAATGAGCAGTTCTTC | TRBJ2-1 | - | TRBV20-1 | -
CASSLWGGYEQYF | TGTGCCAGCAGCTTGTGGGGGGGATACGAGCAGTACTTC | TRBJ2-7 | TRBD2 | TRBV7-3 | few
CASSLVRNTIYF | TGTGCCAGCAGTTTAGTTAGAAACACCATATATTTT | TRBJ1-3 | - | TRBV12-3/TRBV12-4 | -
CASSEARASGGEQFF | TGTGCCAGCAGTGAAGCGCGGGCTAGCGGGGGCGAGCAGTTCTTC | TRBJ2-1 | TRBD2 | TRBV2 | few
CASSPAGGRSFTDTQYF | TGCGCCAGCAGCCCTGCGGGGGGGCGGTCCTTCACAGATACGCAGTATTTT | TRBJ2-3 | TRBD2 | TRBV5-1 | few
CASSQDVGGPHPYGYTF | TGCGCCAGCAGCCAAGATGTAGGGGGACCCCACCCCTATGGCTACACCTTC | TRBJ1-2 | - | TRBV4-3 | few
CAISDRGSNEQFF | TGTGCCATCAGTGACAGGGGAAGTAATGAGCAGTTCTTC | TRBJ2-1 | - | TRBV10-3 | -
CASSFGGKGETQYF | TGTGCCAGCAGTTTCGGGGGCAAGGGAGAGACCCAGTACTTC | TRBJ2-5 | - | TRBV12-3/TRBV12-4 | few
CASERERIEQFF | TGTGCCAGCGAGCGGGAGAGGATTGAGCAGTTCTTC | TRBJ2-1 | TRBD2 | TRBV7-9 | -
CAWSVGGPGEKLFF | TGTGCCTGGAGTGTTGGAGGTCCGGGAGAAAAACTGTTTTTT | TRBJ1-4 | - | TRBV30 | -
CASTPDRVSGNTIYF | TGTGCCAGCACCCCGGACAGGGTTTCTGGAAACACCATATATTTT | TRBJ1-3 | TRBD1 | TRBV28 | -
CASWTSGGFIGELFF | TGTGCCAGCTGGACTAGCGGGGGATTCATCGGGGAGCTGTTTTTT | TRBJ2-2 | TRBD2 | TRBV6-6 | -
CASSYEQGYTDTQYF | TGTGCCAGCAGCTACGAACAGGGGTACACAGATACGCAGTATTTT | TRBJ2-3 | TRBD1 | TRBV7-6 | few
CSAEIIPGASETQYF | TGCAGTGCTGAGATCATCCCGGGAGCCTCTGAGACCCAGTACTTC | TRBJ2-5 | - | TRBV20-1 | few
CARGSSYEQYF | TGCGCCAGGGGGAGCTCCTACGAGCAGTACTTC | TRBJ2-7 | - | TRBV23-1 | -
CASSLSLRVYYEQYF | TGCGCCAGCAGCTTGTCGTTGAGGGTTTACTACGAGCAGTACTTC | TRBJ2-7 | - | TRBV5-1 | few
CASSLPASTYEQYF | TGTGCCAGCTCACTGCCTGCTTCAACCTACGAGCAGTACTTC | TRBJ2-7 | - | TRBV18 | -